This T cell receptor beta chain was sequenced during a study of blood T cell repertoires in COVID-19. The wider study: Whether acute or convalescent, the COVID-19 samples came from the United States, Italy and Spain. PBMCs, B-cell-depleted T cells, or T cells provided the cDNA or gDNA that made up the material.

Per the study methods: The assay estimated nucleated cells by amplifying reference gene primers. Clones were read by immunoSEQ multiplex PCR, and TCRdb kept only the in-frame ones, dropping some. D and trimming were read from the DNA, whereas the V and J calls and clone size are those reported in that table. The data hold about 110,000 clones, with approximately 90% observed a single time. Trimming took 6 bases from V and 4 from J; bases not matched to a gene: 5. This CDR3 region has 14 residues. Germline V gene sequence: CDR1 SNHLY, CDR2 FYNNEI. The chain combines TRBV2 with TRBJ2-7; TRBD2 matches 11 bases. This receptor was taken from a man aged 45-60 years with active or convalescent COVID-19. The sequencing input was peripheral blood. The CDR3 DNA reads as TGTGCCAGCAGCGTAGGACTAGCGGGTTACGAGCAGTACTTC. It specifies CASSVGLAGYEQYF. The whole variable domain, remainder taken from reference TRBV2 and TRBJ2-7, is EPEVTQTPSHQVTQMGQEVILRCVPISNHLYFYWYRQILGQKVEFLVSFYNNEISEKSEIFDDQFSVERPDGSNFTLKIRSTKLEDSAMYFCASSVGLAGYEQYFGPGTRLTVT.